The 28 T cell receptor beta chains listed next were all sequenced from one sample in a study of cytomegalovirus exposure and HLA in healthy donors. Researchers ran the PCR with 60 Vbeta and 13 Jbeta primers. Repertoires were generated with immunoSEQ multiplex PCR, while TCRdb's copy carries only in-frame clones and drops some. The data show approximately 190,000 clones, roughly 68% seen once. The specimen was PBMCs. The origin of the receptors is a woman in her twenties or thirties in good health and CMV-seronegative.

This CDR3 reads CASSGGTGPYNEQFF. The CDR3 DNA sequence: TGTGCCAGCAGTGGGGGGACAGGGCCATACAATGAGCAGTTCTTC. The chain is built from TRBV6-4 and TRBJ2-1; 9 bases agree with TRBD1. CDR1 is MRHNA, CDR2 SNTAGT, per germline. After removal of 4 bases from V and 4 bases from J, the junction contained 5 bases not matched to a gene. This CDR3 region has 15 residues.

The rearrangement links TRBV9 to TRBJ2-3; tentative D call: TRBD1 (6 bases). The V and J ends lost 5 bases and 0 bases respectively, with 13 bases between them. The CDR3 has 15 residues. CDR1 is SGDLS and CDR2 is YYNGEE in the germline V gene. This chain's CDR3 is CASSAGVPSTDTQYF. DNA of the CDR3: TGTGCCAGCAGTGCAGGGGTTCCTAGCACAGATACGCAGTATTTT.

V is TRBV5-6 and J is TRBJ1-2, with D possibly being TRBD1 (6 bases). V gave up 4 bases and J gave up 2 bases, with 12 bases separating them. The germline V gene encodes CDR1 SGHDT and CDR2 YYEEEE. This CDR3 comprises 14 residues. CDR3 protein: CASSTGQPNYGYTF. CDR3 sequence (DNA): TGTGCCAGCAGCACCGGACAGCCGAACTATGGCTACACCTTC.

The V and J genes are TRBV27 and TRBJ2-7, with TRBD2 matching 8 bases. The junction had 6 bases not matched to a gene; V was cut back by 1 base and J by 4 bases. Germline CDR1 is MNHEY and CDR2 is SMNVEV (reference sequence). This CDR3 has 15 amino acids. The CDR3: CASSLWVGRAYEQYF. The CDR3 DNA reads TGTGCCAGCAGTTTATGGGTCGGGAGGGCATACGAGCAGTACTTC.

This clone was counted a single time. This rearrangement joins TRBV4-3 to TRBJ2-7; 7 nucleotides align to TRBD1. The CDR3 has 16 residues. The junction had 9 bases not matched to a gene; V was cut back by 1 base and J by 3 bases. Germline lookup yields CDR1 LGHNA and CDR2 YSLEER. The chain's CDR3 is CASSQVVGSGGYEQYF. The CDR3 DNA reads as TGCGCCAGCAGCCAAGTAGTAGGGTCAGGGGGCTACGAGCAGTACTTC.

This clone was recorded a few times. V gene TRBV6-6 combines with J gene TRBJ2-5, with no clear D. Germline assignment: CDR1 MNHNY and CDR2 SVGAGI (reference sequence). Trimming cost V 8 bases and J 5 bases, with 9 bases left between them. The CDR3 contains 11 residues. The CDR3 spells CASLKTETQYF. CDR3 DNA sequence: TGTGCCAGCCTAAAAACGGAGACCCAGTACTTC.

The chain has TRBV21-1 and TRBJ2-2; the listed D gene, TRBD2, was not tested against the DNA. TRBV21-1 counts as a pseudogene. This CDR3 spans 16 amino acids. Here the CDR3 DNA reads TGTGCCAGCAGCAAAGTAAGTCTAGCGGGCACCGGGGAGCTGTTTTTT. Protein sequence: CASSKVSLAGTGELFF.

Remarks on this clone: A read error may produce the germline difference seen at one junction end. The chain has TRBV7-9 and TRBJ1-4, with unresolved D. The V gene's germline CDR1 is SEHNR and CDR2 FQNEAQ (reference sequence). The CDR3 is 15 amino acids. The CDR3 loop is CSSSLGYSFNEKLFF. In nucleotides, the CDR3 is TGTTCCAGCAGCTTAGGTTACAGTTTCAATGAAAAACTGTTTTTT.

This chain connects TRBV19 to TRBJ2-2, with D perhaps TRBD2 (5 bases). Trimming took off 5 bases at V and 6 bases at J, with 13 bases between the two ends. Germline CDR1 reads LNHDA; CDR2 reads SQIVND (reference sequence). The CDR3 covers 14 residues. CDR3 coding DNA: TGTGCCAGTAGTTTGTGGGAGCGGCCCGGGGAGCTGTTTTTT. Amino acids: CASSLWERPGELFF.

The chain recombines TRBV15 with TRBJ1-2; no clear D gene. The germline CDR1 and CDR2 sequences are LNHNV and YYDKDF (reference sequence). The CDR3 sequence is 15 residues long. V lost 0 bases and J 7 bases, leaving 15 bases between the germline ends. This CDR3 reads CATSRDFDSSCGYTF. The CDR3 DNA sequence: TGTGCCACCAGCAGAGATTTCGACTCCTCTTGTGGCTACACCTTC.

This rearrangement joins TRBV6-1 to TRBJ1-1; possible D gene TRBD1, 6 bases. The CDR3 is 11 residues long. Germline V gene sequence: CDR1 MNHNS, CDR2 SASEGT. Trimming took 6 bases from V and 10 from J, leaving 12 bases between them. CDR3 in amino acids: CASRDRSLAFF. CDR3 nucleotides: TGTGCCAGCAGAGACAGGTCCTTAGCTTTCTTT.

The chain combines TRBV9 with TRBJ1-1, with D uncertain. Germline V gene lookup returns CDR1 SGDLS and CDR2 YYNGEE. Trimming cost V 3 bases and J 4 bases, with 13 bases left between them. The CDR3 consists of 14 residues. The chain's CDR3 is CASSAGSSATEAFF. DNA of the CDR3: TGTGCCAGCAGCGCGGGATCCTCGGCCACTGAAGCTTTCTTT. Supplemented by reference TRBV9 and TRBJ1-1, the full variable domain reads DSGVTQTPKHLITATGQRVTLRCSPRSGDLSVYWYQQSLDQGLQFLIQYYNGEERAKGNILERFSAQQFPDLHSELNLSSLELGDSALYFCASSAGSSATEAFFGQGTRLTVV.

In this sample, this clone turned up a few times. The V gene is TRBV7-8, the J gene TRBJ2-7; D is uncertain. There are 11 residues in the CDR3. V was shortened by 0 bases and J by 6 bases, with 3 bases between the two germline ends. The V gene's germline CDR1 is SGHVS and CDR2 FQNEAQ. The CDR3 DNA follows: TGTGCCAGCAGCTTAGCTATCGAGCAGTACTTC. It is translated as CASSLAIEQYF.

The CDR3 bases are TGTGCCAGCAGCCCGCCCTTGCGGGCTAGCGATTACAATGAGCAGTTCTTC. It encodes CASSPPLRASDYNEQFF. The rearrangement joins TRBV7-9 to TRBJ2-1, with a weak D call TRBD2 (6 bases). Germline CDR1 is SEHNR and CDR2 is FQNEAQ (reference sequence). There are 17 residues in the CDR3. Between the trimmed V and J ends, which lost 5 bases and 4 bases, there was a span of 21 bases.

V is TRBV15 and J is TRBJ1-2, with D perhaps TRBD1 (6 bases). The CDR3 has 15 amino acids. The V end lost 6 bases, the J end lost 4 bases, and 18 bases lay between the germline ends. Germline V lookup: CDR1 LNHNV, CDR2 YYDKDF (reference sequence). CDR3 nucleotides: TGTGCCACCAGAGAGGGGGGGGCCGAGTTCTATGGCTACACCTTC. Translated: CATREGGAEFYGYTF.

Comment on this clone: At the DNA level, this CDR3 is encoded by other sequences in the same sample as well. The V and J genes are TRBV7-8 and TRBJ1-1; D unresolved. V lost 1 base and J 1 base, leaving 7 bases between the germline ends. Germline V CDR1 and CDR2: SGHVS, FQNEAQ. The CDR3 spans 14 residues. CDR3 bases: TGTGCCAGCAGCTTAGTAACGGGGAACACTGAAGCTTTCTTT. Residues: CASSLVTGNTEAFF.

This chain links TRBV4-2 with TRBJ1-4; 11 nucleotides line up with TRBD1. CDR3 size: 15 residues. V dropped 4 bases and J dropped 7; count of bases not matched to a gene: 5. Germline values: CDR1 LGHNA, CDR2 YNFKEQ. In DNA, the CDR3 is TGTGCCAGCAGCCCCGGGGGGACAGGGGGTGAAAAACTGTTTTTT. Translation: CASSPGGTGGEKLFF.

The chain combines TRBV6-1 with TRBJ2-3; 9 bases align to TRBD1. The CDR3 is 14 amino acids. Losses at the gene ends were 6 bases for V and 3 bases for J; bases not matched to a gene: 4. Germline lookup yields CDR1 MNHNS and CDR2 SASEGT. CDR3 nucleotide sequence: TGTGCCAGCAGCCGAGGACAGGGGACAGATACGCAGTATTTT. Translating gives CASSRGQGTDTQYF.

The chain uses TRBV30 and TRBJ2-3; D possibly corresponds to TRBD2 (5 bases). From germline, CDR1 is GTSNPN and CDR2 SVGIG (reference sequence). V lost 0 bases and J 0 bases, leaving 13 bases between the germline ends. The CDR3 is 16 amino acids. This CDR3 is CAWSVTGSVSTDTQYF. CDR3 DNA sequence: TGTGCCTGGAGTGTAACGGGGTCCGTTAGCACAGATACGCAGTATTTT.

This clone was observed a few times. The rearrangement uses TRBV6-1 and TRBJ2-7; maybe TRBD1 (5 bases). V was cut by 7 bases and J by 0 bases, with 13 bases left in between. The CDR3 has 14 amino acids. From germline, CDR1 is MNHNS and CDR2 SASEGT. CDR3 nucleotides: TGTGCCAGCATCCGACAGCAGGACTCCTACGAGCAGTACTTC. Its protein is CASIRQQDSYEQYF.

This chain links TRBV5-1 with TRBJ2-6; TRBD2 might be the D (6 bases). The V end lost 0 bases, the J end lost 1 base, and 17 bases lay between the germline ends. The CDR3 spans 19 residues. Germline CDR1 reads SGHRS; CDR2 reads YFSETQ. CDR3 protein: CASSLARTPGGSGANVLTF. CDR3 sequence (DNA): TGCGCCAGCAGCTTGGCTAGGACACCCGGAGGGTCTGGGGCCAACGTCCTGACTTTC.

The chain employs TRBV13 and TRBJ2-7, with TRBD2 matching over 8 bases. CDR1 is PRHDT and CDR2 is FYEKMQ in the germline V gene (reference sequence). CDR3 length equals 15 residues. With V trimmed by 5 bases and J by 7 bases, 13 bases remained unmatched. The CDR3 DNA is TGTGCCAGCAGCCCGGGGGGGGGACTCGCGGGAGAGCAGTACTTC. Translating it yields CASSPGGGLAGEQYF.

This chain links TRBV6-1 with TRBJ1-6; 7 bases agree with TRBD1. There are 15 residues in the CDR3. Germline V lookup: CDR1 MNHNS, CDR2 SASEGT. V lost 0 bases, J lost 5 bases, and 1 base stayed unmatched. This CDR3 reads CASSEATGDNSPLHF. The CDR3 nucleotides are TGTGCCAGCAGTGAAGCTACAGGGGATAATTCACCCCTCCACTTT.

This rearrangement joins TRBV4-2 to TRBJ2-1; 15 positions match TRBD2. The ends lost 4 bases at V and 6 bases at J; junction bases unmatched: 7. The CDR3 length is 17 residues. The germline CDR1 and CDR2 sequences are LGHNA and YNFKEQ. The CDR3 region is CASSPPRTSGRANEQFF. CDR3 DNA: TGTGCCAGCAGCCCCCCCCGGACTAGCGGGAGGGCCAATGAGCAGTTCTTC.

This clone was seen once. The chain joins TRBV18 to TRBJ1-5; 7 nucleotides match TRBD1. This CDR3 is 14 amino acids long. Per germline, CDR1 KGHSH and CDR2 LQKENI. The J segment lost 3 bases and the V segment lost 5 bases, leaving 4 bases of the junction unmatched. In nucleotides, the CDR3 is TGTGCCAGCTCAGGGGGACAGACCAATCAGCCCCAGCATTTT. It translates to CASSGGQTNQPQHF.

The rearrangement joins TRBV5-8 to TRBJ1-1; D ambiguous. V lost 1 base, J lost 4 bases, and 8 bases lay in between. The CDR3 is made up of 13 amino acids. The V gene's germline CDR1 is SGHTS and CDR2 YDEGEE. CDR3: CASSLSRITEAFF. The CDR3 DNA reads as TGTGCCAGCAGCTTGAGCCGAATCACTGAAGCTTTCTTT.

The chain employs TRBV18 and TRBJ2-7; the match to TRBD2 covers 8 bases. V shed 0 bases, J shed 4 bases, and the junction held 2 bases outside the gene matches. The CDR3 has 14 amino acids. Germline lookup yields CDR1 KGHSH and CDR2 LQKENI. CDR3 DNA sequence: TGTGCCAGCTCACCACCGGGACTAGAGTACGAGCAGTACTTC. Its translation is CASSPPGLEYEQYF.

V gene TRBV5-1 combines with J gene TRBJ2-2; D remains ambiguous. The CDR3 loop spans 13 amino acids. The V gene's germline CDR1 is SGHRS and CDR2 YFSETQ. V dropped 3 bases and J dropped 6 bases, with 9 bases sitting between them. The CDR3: CASSSLLPGELFF. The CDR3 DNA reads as TGCGCCAGCAGCTCTCTTCTTCCCGGGGAGCTGTTTTTT.